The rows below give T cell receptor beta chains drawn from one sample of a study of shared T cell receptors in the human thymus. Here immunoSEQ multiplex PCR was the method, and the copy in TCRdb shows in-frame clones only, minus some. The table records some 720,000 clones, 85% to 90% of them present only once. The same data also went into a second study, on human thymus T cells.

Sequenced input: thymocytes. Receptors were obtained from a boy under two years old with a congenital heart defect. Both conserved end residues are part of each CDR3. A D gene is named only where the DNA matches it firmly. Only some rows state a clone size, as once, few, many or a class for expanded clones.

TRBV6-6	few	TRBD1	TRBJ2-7	TGTGCCAGCAGTTGGACCCGGGACAGGGTCTCCTACGAGCAGTACTTC	CASSWTRDRVSYEQYF
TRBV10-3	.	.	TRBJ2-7	TGTGCCATCAGTGAGGAGGGATTGGCGCGGGGGCAGTACTTC	CAISEEGLARGQYF
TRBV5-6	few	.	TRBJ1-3	TGTGCCAGCAGCTTGGTGCGCGGAAACACCATATATTTT	CASSLVRGNTIYF
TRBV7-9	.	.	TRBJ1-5	TGTGCCAGCAGCTTACATTTAGATCAGCCCCAGCATTTT	CASSLHLDQPQHF
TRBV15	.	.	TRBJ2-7	TGTGCCACCAGCAGAGGTTCAGTGGGGGCCCCCGAGCAGTACTTC	CATSRGSVGAPEQYF
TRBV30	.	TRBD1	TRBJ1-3	TGTGCCTGGAGTTGGGACAGGGGTGGAAACACCATATATTTT	CAWSWDRGGNTIYF
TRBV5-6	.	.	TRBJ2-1	TGTGCCAGCAGCTTGTTGCTCCGACCGGGGAATGAGCAGTTCTTC	CASSLLLRPGNEQFF
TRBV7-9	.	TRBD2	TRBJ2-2	TGTGCCAGCAATAGCGGGATGAATTCTAACACCGGGGAGCTGTTTTTT	CASNSGMNSNTGELFF
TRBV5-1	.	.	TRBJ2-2	TGCGCCAGCAGCTTGGAACTAGATGGCACCGGGGAGCTGTTTTTT	CASSLELDGTGELFF
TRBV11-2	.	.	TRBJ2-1	TGTGCCAGCAGCTTAGCCCCGGGACACACTCTCTCCTACAATGAGCAGTTCTTC	CASSLAPGHTLSYNEQFF
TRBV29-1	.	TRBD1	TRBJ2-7	TGCAGCGTTTCTGACAGGGGAGTTCCCTACGAGCAGTACTTC	CSVSDRGVPYEQYF
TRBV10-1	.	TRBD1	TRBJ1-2	TGCGCCAGCAGTCGGGACAGGGACTATGGCTACACCTTC	CASSRDRDYGYTF
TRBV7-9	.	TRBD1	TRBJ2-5	TGTGCCAGCAGCTCCGGACAGGGGGCTGGAGAGACCCAGTACTTC	CASSSGQGAGETQYF
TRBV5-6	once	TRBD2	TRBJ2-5	TGTGCCAGCAGCCCCCTCGGGACTAGAGGCCACCAAGAGACCCAGTACTTC	CASSPLGTRGHQETQYF
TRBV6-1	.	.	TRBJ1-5	TGTGCCAGCAGTGAAGCTTTGGATTTTAGCTTTAATCAGCCCCAGCATTTT	CASSEALDFSFNQPQHF
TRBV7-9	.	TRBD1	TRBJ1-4	TGTGCCAGCAGCTTAGCCGTTACAGGGGCAACTAATGAAAAACTGTTTTTT	CASSLAVTGATNEKLFF
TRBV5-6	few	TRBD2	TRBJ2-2	TGTGCCAGCAGCTTGGATCCCCGGGGGGAGAACACCGGGGAGCTGTTTTTT	CASSLDPRGENTGELFF
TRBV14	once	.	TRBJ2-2	TGTGCCAGCAGCCGAGCAGGGAACACCGGGGAGCTGTTTTTT	CASSRAGNTGELFF
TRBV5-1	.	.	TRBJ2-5	TGCGCCAGCACCCTTTGGGGGCCGGAGACCCAGTACTTC	CASTLWGPETQYF
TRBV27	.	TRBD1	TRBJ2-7	TGTGCCAGCAGTTCTGGACAGGGTTCCTACGAGCAGTACTTC	CASSSGQGSYEQYF
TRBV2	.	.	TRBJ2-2	TGTGCCAGCAGGGGGCCGGGCAGGATGGAGACCGGGGAGCTGTTTTTT	CASRGPGRMETGELFF
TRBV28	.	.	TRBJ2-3	TGTGCCCACACAGATACGCAGTATTTT	CAHTDTQYF
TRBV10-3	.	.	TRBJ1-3	TGTGCCATCCGACAGGAGGCCCTGGGAAACACCATATATTTT	CAIRQEALGNTIYF
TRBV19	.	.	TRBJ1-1	TGTGCCACCACCCTCCGGACAGCGGGGAATAAGAACACTGAAGCTTTCTTT	CATTLRTAGNKNTEAFF
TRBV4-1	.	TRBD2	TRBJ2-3	TGCGCCAGCAGCCAAGAGTTGCGGGAGAGTAGTCCAGATACGCAGTATTTT	CASSQELRESSPDTQYF
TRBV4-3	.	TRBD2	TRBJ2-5	TGCGCCAGCAGACGAGGGACTAGCGGGAGGGAAGAGACCCAGTACTTC	CASRRGTSGREETQYF
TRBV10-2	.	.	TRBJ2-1	TGCGCCAGCAGTGGTGGGCACGGGAGATCCCACAATGAGCAGTTCTTC	CASSGGHGRSHNEQFF
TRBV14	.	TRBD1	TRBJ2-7	TGTGCCAGCAGCCAAGAGAAGGGTCGGACAGGCCGGTACGAGCAGTACTTC	CASSQEKGRTGRYEQYF
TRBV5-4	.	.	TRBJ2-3	TGTGCCAGCAGCTTCCCTAGAACAGATACGCAGTATTTT	CASSFPRTDTQYF
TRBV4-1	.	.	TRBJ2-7	TGCGCCAGCAGCGACCCAGGCTACGAGCAGTACTTC	CASSDPGYEQYF
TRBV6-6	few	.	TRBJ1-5	TGTGCCAGCAGAGTCAGGGGAGGCAATCAGCCCCAGCATTTT	CASRVRGGNQPQHF
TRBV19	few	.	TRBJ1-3	TGTGCCAGTAGTATTCGGGGGGGGCCCTCTGGAAACACCATATATTTT	CASSIRGGPSGNTIYF
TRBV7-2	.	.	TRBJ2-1	TGTGCCAGCAGCTTAGCCGGGACGGGAGCGAGGAATGAGCAGTTCTTC	CASSLAGTGARNEQFF
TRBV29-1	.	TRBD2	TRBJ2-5	TGCAGCGGGAAGCCGTCACTAGCGGGTCAAGAGACCCAGTACTTC	CSGKPSLAGQETQYF
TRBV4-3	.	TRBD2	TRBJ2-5	TGCGCCAGCAGCCAAGATCACCTAGCGGGAGGTCCTCGAAAGACCCAGTACTTC	CASSQDHLAGGPRKTQYF
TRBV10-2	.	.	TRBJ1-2	TGCGCCAGCAGTGACAGGGGAAATTATGGCTACACCTTC	CASSDRGNYGYTF
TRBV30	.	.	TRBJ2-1	TGTGCCTGGAGTATGGGGGCTAACAATGAGCAGTTCTTC	CAWSMGANNEQFF
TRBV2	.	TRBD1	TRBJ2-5	TGTGCCAGCAGTGAAGCTCCGACAGGGGTAGAGACCCAGTACTTC	CASSEAPTGVETQYF
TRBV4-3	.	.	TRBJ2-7	TGCGCCAGCAGCCAAGAAATTGTTATGGGGGGAAGACCCTACGAGCAGTACTTC	CASSQEIVMGGRPYEQYF
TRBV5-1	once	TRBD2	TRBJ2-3	TGCGCCAGCAGCCCTGGCCGCAGCGGGAGTCCAGATACGCAGTATTTT	CASSPGRSGSPDTQYF
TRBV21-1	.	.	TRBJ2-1	TGTGCCAGCAGGACAGGGGTAGATGAGCAGTTCTTC	CASRTGVDEQFF
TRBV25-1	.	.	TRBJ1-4	TGTGCCAGCAGGAGAACTAATGAAAAACTGTTTTTT	CASRRTNEKLFF
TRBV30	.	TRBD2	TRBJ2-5	TGTGCCTGGGGGGGGCGGGGACTAGCGCCAGGAGGGACCCAGTACTTC	CAWGGRGLAPGGTQYF
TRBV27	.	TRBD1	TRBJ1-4	TGTGCCAGCAGCCCGGACAGGGTCGGAGCAACTAATGAAAAACTGTTTTTT	CASSPDRVGATNEKLFF
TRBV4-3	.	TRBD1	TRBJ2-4	TGCGCCAGCAGTCAGACAGGGTTAGCCAAAAACATTCAGTACTTC	CASSQTGLAKNIQYF
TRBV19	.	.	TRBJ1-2	TGTGCCAGTTTACGGAACTATGGCTACACCTTC	CASLRNYGYTF
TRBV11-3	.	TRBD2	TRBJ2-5	TGTGCCAGCAGCCCGGGACTAGCGGGAGTGGAGACCCAGTACTTC	CASSPGLAGVETQYF
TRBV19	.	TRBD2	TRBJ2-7	TGTGCCAGTAGTATAGTGGTAAGCGGGAAGGGCCACTACGAGCAGTACTTC	CASSIVVSGKGHYEQYF
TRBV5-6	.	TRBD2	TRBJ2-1	TGTGCCAGCAGCCCGGGGACTAGCGGGAGATACAATGAGCAGTTCTTC	CASSPGTSGRYNEQFF
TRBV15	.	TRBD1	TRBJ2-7	TGTGCCACCAGCAGAGGCCCTCCGGGACAGGGGGCCCACGAGCAGTACTTC	CATSRGPPGQGAHEQYF
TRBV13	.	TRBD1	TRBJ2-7	TGTGCCAGCAGCCTCATGGGACAGGGCGGCTGGGACGAGCAGTACTTC	CASSLMGQGGWDEQYF
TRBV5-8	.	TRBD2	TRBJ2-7	TGTGCCAGCAGCTTGGCGCCTGGACTAGCGGGGGGCTGGGGGAACGAGCAGTACTTC	CASSLAPGLAGGWGNEQYF
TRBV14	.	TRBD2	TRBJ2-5	TGTGCCAGCAGCCACCGACTAGCGGACCACCAAGAGACCCAGTACTTC	CASSHRLADHQETQYF